This T cell receptor beta chain emerged from a study of T cells in tuberculosis. Overall study findings and caveats: The TCR-beta difference was not significant; alpha differences partly reflected length. Selection depended on which cryopreserved specimens were available. Active tuberculosis alpha repertoires lay closer to GMM-specific TCRs than controls'.

This sample's time point: new active TB diagnosis, blood taken before or within 7 days of starting treatment. Patients were newly diagnosed, HIV-seronegative, and aged 18 or older. J was trimmed by 0 bases and V by 3 bases; bases with no gene match: 6. The CDR3 totals 15 residues. The germline V gene has CDR1 GTSNPN and CDR2 SVGIG (reference sequence). TCRdb's copy holds only in-frame clones and misses some; the assay was immunoSEQ multiplex PCR. This table has about 49,000 clones, 90% to 95% appearing once. As to this clone: The antigen is unknown.

The V gene is TRBV30, the J gene TRBJ1-2, with 8 bases aligning to TRBD1. The receptor comes from an adult with tuberculosis. The material was PBMCs, obtained at tuberculosis diagnosis. The CDR3 loop reads CAWRRGQGANYGYTF. Here the CDR3 DNA reads TGTGCCTGGAGACGCGGACAGGGTGCTAACTATGGCTACACCTTC.